This entry lists 19 T cell receptor beta chains sequenced from one sample in a study of post-analysis software for immune sequencing data. Broader study findings: Five TRBV segments occurring more often in patients than controls included TRBV5-6, TRBV5-1 and TRBV20-1.

No antigen has been assigned to these receptors. Built from TCR beta cDNA, the libraries had unique molecular identifiers in them. From the PCR reads, TCRdb called clonotypes with MiXCR, one entry per CDR3 protein. The sample lists around 260,000 distinct CDR3 sequences; 35% to 45% were seen once. Source material: blood. The receptors were sampled from a girl aged 10-17 years with multiple sclerosis.

This clonotype was counted many times. This chain uses TRBV20-1 with TRBJ2-1; D tentatively fits TRBD1 or TRBD2 (5 bases each). The CDR3 is made up of 15 amino acids. Germline loops: CDR1 DFQATT, CDR2 SNEGSKA (reference sequence). V was shortened by 0 bases and J by 1 base, with 10 bases between the two germline ends. The CDR3, as DNA: TGCAGTGCTAGAGATCTGGGGGAGTCCTACAATGAGCAGTTCTTC. Encoded protein: CSARDLGESYNEQFF.

This clonotype was seen at least ten times. This rearrangement joins TRBV29-1 to TRBJ2-5; a possible D gene is TRBD2 (5 bases). The CDR3 is made up of 14 amino acids. V gave up 5 bases and J gave up 5 bases, with 18 bases separating them. Germline CDR1 and CDR2: SQVTM and ANQGSEA. The CDR3 bases are TGCAGCGTTCGCAATTTGGATTGGGAGGAGACCCAGTACTTC. It is translated as CSVRNLDWEETQYF.

In this sample, this clonotype turned up many times. V is TRBV9 and J is TRBJ2-6, with 9 bases fitting TRBD1. Trimming removed 4 bases from V and 1 base from J; junction bases left unmatched: 9. The germline gives CDR1 SGDLS, CDR2 YYNGEE. This CDR3 has 18 amino acids. The CDR3 loop is CASSRRTGASSGANVLTF. The CDR3 region has the DNA TGTGCCAGCAGCCGGCGGACAGGGGCTTCTTCTGGGGCCAACGTCCTGACTTTC.

This chain joins TRBV5-1 and TRBJ2-4; TRBD1 might be the D (5 bases). The last part of the DNA fits TRBJ2-7 better; the J call may be wrong. From germline, CDR1 is SGHRS and CDR2 YFSETQ. The CDR3 has 14 amino acids. In nucleotides, the CDR3 is TGCGCCAGCAGCTTACAGGCCCAGACCTACGAGCAGTACTTC. Translating gives CASSLQAQTYEQYF.

In this sample, this clonotype turned up many times. The chain has TRBV5-5 and TRBJ2-1, with 12 bases lining up with TRBD1. The length of the CDR3 is 15 residues. The germline CDR1 and CDR2 sequences are SGHKS and YYEKEE (reference sequence). V was pared by 7 bases and J by 9 bases, with 11 bases of the junction left unmatched. The CDR3, as DNA: TGTGCCAGCTCCCACTCCGGGACAGGGGGCAGTGAGCAGTTCTTC. Translating gives CASSHSGTGGSEQFF. Full variable domain (outside the CDR3, taken from reference TRBV5-5 and TRBJ2-1): DAGVTQSPTHLIKTRGQQVTLRCSPISGHKSVSWYQQVLGQGPQFIFQYYEKEERGRGNFPDRFSARQFPNYSSELNVNALLLGDSALYLCASSHSGTGGSEQFFGPGTRLTVL.

Only one count was recorded for this clonotype. The chain links TRBV5-1 to TRBJ2-7; 8 bases agree with TRBD2. The CDR3 length is 14 residues. Germline CDR1 and CDR2: SGHRS and YFSETQ. V gave up 4 bases and J gave up 7 bases; unmatched junction bases: 10. Here the CDR3 DNA reads TGCGCCAGCAGCCCCACGGCGGGGGGAGGGGAGCAGTACTTC. It specifies CASSPTAGGGEQYF.

This clonotype was seen ten or more times. V usage is TRBV3-1 and J usage is TRBJ1-2; no definite D call. With 1 base removed from V and 3 bases from J, the gap between germline ends came to 3 bases. Germline values: CDR1 LGHDT, CDR2 YNNKEL (reference sequence). The length of the CDR3 is 12 residues. CDR3 sequence (DNA): TGTGCCAGCAGCCAAGGGGACTATGGCTACACCTTC. This translates into CASSQGDYGYTF.

This clonotype showed up many times. This chain uses TRBV9 with TRBJ2-1; D is unresolved. V lost 3 bases and J 9 bases, leaving 13 bases between the germline ends. Germline-derived CDR1 and CDR2 are SGDLS and YYNGEE. The CDR3 covers 13 residues. The CDR3 loop is CASSAPPSGEQFF. Written as DNA, the CDR3 is TGTGCCAGCAGCGCCCCCCCCTCGGGTGAGCAGTTCTTC. The whole variable domain, remainder taken from reference TRBV9 and TRBJ2-1, is DSGVTQTPKHLITATGQRVTLRCSPRSGDLSVYWYQQSLDQGLQFLIQYYNGEERAKGNILERFSAQQFPDLHSELNLSSLELGDSALYFCASSAPPSGEQFFGPGTRLTVL.

Many counts were recorded for this clonotype. The chain uses TRBV9 and TRBJ2-1; 13 nucleotides match TRBD2. The V gene end was trimmed by 3 bases and the J gene end by 7 bases; junction bases not matched to a gene: 13. This CDR3 region has 18 residues. Germline V gene sequence: CDR1 SGDLS, CDR2 YYNGEE. The chain's CDR3 is CASSEGLAGAPGRNEQFF. CDR3 nucleotides: TGTGCCAGCAGCGAAGGACTAGCGGGAGCCCCAGGGCGGAATGAGCAGTTCTTC.

This clonotype was seen at least ten times. The chain uses TRBV4-2 and TRBJ1-6; D call uncertain. Per germline, CDR1 LGHNA and CDR2 YNFKEQ. The CDR3 runs 14 residues. V dropped 6 bases and J dropped 5 bases, with 11 bases sitting between them. CDR3 nucleotides: TGTGCCAGCAGGGCGGGCAGAAATAATTCACCCCTCCACTTT. Protein sequence: CASRAGRNNSPLHF.

The chain combines TRBV14 with TRBJ2-1; 13 nucleotides agree with TRBD2. V lost 1 base and J lost 12; bases outside the gene matches: 12. Germline lookup yields CDR1 SGHDN and CDR2 FVKESK. CDR3 length equals 17 residues. CDR3 sequence reads: CASSQVPRGLAGVGQFF. CDR3 DNA sequence: TGTGCCAGCAGCCAAGTTCCACGCGGACTAGCGGGAGTCGGGCAGTTCTTC.

This chain links TRBV20-1 with TRBJ1-1, with TRBD1 as a possible D gene (5 bases). CDR1 and CDR2 from the germline V gene are DFQATT and SNEGSKA (reference sequence). V was cut by 3 bases and J by 6 bases, with 23 bases left in between. The CDR3 loop spans 16 amino acids. CDR3 in DNA: TGCAGTGCTAGGGGGCGGCCCCCGCTGGGTGACCCTGAAGCTTTCTTT. Translating it yields CSARGRPPLGDPEAFF.

There are many counts of this clonotype. In DNA form, the CDR3 reads TGCAGCGTTGAAAGTAGGTGGGAAGAGACCCAGTACTTC. This encodes CSVESRWEETQYF. This chain connects TRBV29-1 to TRBJ2-5; D remains ambiguous. The germline V gene has CDR1 SQVTM and CDR2 ANQGSEA. CDR3 length: 13 residues. Trimming took off 2 bases at V and 3 bases at J, with 10 bases between the two ends.

This clonotype was picked up many times. V and J are TRBV10-3 and TRBJ1-1; 12 nucleotides line up with TRBD1. With V trimmed by 6 bases and J by 1 base, 9 bases remained unmatched. Germline V gene lookup returns CDR1 ENHRY and CDR2 SYGVKD. There are 17 residues in the CDR3. CDR3 sequence (DNA): TGTGCCATCAGCGAGACGGGACAGGGGGCGTCGAACACTGAAGCTTTCTTT. As protein: CAISETGQGASNTEAFF.

This clonotype showed up just once. A read error may produce the germline difference seen at one junction end. The V and J genes are TRBV14 and TRBJ2-3; 11 bases fit TRBD1. CDR1 SGHDN and CDR2 FVKESK come from the germline V gene. The CDR3 consists of 18 residues. In nucleotides, the CDR3 is TGTGCCAGCAGCCAAGATCGGGGGGACAGGGGGGCCACAGATGCGCAGTATTTT. Translating gives CASSQDRGDRGATDAQYF.

The chain is built from TRBV5-1 and TRBJ1-4; 12 positions agree with TRBD1. Germline loops: CDR1 SGHRS, CDR2 YFSETQ. This CDR3 region has 16 residues. V lost 7 bases, J lost 5 bases, and 9 bases stayed unmatched. CDR3 region: CASGPGQGAGNEKLFF. The CDR3 DNA sequence: TGCGCCAGCGGACCGGGACAGGGGGCCGGGAATGAAAAACTGTTTTTT.

The rearrangement links TRBV12-3 or TRBV12-4 to TRBJ2-1; no firm D call. Between the trimmed V and J ends, which lost 6 bases and 1 base, there was a span of 10 bases. The CDR3 extends over 14 amino acids. The DNA for the CDR3 is TGTGCCAGCAGCCCCCGTACGTCCTACAATGAGCAGTTCTTC. Its protein is CASSPRTSYNEQFF.

This clonotype was counted only a few times. V is TRBV5-1 and J is TRBJ2-7; 10 bases are a match to TRBD2. CDR3 length: 15 amino acids. Losses at the gene ends were 4 bases for V and 1 base for J; bases not matched to a gene: 5. Germline V gives CDR1 SGHRS, CDR2 YFSETQ. CDR3 in amino acids: CASSEGLAASYEQYF. In DNA form, the CDR3 reads TGCGCCAGCAGCGAAGGACTAGCGGCATCCTACGAGCAGTACTTC.

This clonotype appeared a few times. This chain links TRBV12-3 or TRBV12-4 with TRBJ1-4; D is uncertain. V was cut by 5 bases and J by 8 bases, with 24 bases left in between. The CDR3 runs to 17 residues. The CDR3 reads CASSPGILTDGVEKLFF. For the CDR3, the DNA is TGTGCCAGCAGTCCCGGCATCCTCACAGACGGGGTGGAAAAACTGTTTTTT.